Listed below are T cell receptor beta chains from one sample, sequenced in a study of T-cell memory formation after mild COVID-19. TCRdb re-analysed the 5' RACE reads in MiXCR, keeping a single row per CDR3 protein. The table shows under 600,000 distinct CDR3 sequences, with roughly 22% occurring only once. Sequences were obtained from PBMCs or a T cell subset sorted from them (not recorded which). Every receptor here comes from an adult woman who had mild COVID-19 (a few samples of this study predate the infection). Cell type and time point are not known. CDR3s include the opening cysteine and the closing phenylalanine or tryptophan. D genes are given only for firm matches. Some rows have no size entry. The others give once, few or many, or a class for an expanded clone.

clone size: .; J gene: TRBJ2-1; D gene: .; V gene: TRBV5-1; CDR3 DNA: TGCGCCAGCAGCCCGGGACTCCACTCCTACAATGAGCAGTTCTTC; CDR3 protein: CASSPGLHSYNEQFF
clone size: .; J gene: TRBJ2-3; D gene: TRBD2; V gene: TRBV27; CDR3 DNA: TGTGCCATCAGACTAGCGGGAGGAGATACGCAGTATTTT; CDR3 protein: CAIRLAGGDTQYF
clone size: .; J gene: TRBJ2-1; D gene: .; V gene: TRBV19; CDR3 DNA: TGTGCCAGTAGCCCCGGGTACCAATCCTACAATGAGCAGTTCTTC; CDR3 protein: CASSPGYQSYNEQFF
clone size: .; J gene: TRBJ2-3; D gene: .; V gene: TRBV5-6; CDR3 DNA: TGTGCCAGCAGCTTCGGTGGAACCCCTCTCACAGATACGCAGTATTTT; CDR3 protein: CASSFGGTPLTDTQYF
clone size: .; J gene: TRBJ2-1; D gene: .; V gene: TRBV12-3/TRBV12-4; CDR3 DNA: TGTGCCAGCGCCCTCGGGGGGCTTTCCTACAATGAGCAGTTCTTC; CDR3 protein: CASALGGLSYNEQFF
clone size: .; J gene: TRBJ1-1; D gene: TRBD1; V gene: TRBV28; CDR3 DNA: TGTGCCAGCAAAAAACCCCAAGCAACAGGGGTGGGCACTGAAGCTTTCTTT; CDR3 protein: CASKKPQATGVGTEAFF
clone size: .; J gene: TRBJ1-6; D gene: .; V gene: TRBV5-1; CDR3 DNA: TGCGCCAGCAGCCGGTCGAGTGGCTATAATTCACCCCTCCACTTT; CDR3 protein: CASSRSSGYNSPLHF
clone size: .; J gene: TRBJ2-7; D gene: .; V gene: TRBV28; CDR3 DNA: TGTGCCAGCAGTTTATCAAACTACGAGCAGTACTTC; CDR3 protein: CASSLSNYEQYF
clone size: few; J gene: TRBJ2-1; D gene: .; V gene: TRBV7-8; CDR3 DNA: TGTGCCAGCAGCTTATTCGATTACCACTCCTACAATGAGCAGTTCTTC; CDR3 protein: CASSLFDYHSYNEQFF
clone size: .; J gene: TRBJ1-1; D gene: .; V gene: TRBV9; CDR3 DNA: TGTGCCAGCAGCGCCAGGGTGGGGAACACTGAAGCTTTCTTT; CDR3 protein: CASSARVGNTEAFF
clone size: few; J gene: TRBJ2-7; D gene: .; V gene: TRBV2; CDR3 DNA: TGTGCCAGCACCCTAAGGACAGCAACGGACGAGCAGTACTTC; CDR3 protein: CASTLRTATDEQYF
clone size: few; J gene: TRBJ2-7; D gene: .; V gene: TRBV15; CDR3 DNA: TGTGCCACCAGCAGCGCCGGGATTTCCAACTACGAGCAGTACTTC; CDR3 protein: CATSSAGISNYEQYF
clone size: many; J gene: TRBJ2-2; D gene: .; V gene: TRBV6-2/TRBV6-3; CDR3 DNA: TGTGCCAGCAGTTATTACTCGGGGGAGCTGTTTTTT; CDR3 protein: CASSYYSGELFF
clone size: .; J gene: TRBJ1-6; D gene: TRBD1; V gene: TRBV12-3/TRBV12-4; CDR3 DNA: TGTGCCAGCAGTCAACGGACAGGGAGTAATTCACCCCTCCACTTT; CDR3 protein: CASSQRTGSNSPLHF
clone size: .; J gene: TRBJ1-1; D gene: .; V gene: TRBV9; CDR3 DNA: TGTGCCAGCAGCACCGTCACACCGGGCGCTGAAGCTTTCTTT; CDR3 protein: CASSTVTPGAEAFF
clone size: few; J gene: TRBJ1-3; D gene: .; V gene: TRBV7-6; CDR3 DNA: TGTGCCAGCAGCCACGGGGGACTGATTAGCTCTGGAAACACCATATATTTT; CDR3 protein: CASSHGGLISSGNTIYF
clone size: .; J gene: TRBJ2-7; D gene: TRBD2; V gene: TRBV3-1; CDR3 DNA: TGTGCCAGCAGCCAAGTCTCACTAGCGGACGACGAGCAGTACTTC; CDR3 protein: CASSQVSLADDEQYF
clone size: few; J gene: TRBJ2-3; D gene: .; V gene: TRBV20-1; CDR3 DNA: TGCAGTGCTAGCGTCTCGGAGTGGGGCACAGATACGCAGTATTTT; CDR3 protein: CSASVSEWGTDTQYF
clone size: few; J gene: TRBJ2-7; D gene: .; V gene: TRBV14; CDR3 DNA: TGTGCCAGCAGCCTCCGGGACCTTTACGAGCAGTACTTC; CDR3 protein: CASSLRDLYEQYF
clone size: .; J gene: TRBJ2-2; D gene: .; V gene: TRBV3-1; CDR3 DNA: TGTGCCAGCAGTCAGAACCCCGGGGAGCTGTTTTTT; CDR3 protein: CASSQNPGELFF
clone size: few; J gene: TRBJ2-7; D gene: .; V gene: TRBV5-1; CDR3 DNA: TGCGCCAGCAGCTTGGGACCTGCCCCTACCTACGAGCAGTACTTC; CDR3 protein: CASSLGPAPTYEQYF
clone size: few; J gene: TRBJ2-5; D gene: .; V gene: TRBV12-3/TRBV12-4; CDR3 DNA: TGTGCCAGCAGTAAAGCCGGGGCTCAAGAGACCCAGTACTTC; CDR3 protein: CASSKAGAQETQYF
clone size: .; J gene: TRBJ1-3; D gene: TRBD1; V gene: TRBV12-3/TRBV12-4; CDR3 DNA: TGTGCCAGCAAACTGACACAGGGGATAGCTGGAAACACCATATATTTT; CDR3 protein: CASKLTQGIAGNTIYF
clone size: few; J gene: TRBJ2-7; D gene: .; V gene: TRBV24-1; CDR3 DNA: TGTGCCACCAGTGACTTGGACCTGGGAGAGCAGTACTTC; CDR3 protein: CATSDLDLGEQYF
clone size: few; J gene: TRBJ2-7; D gene: TRBD1; V gene: TRBV25-1; CDR3 DNA: TGTGCCAGCAGCCCTATTGACAGGGATACTTACGAGCAGTACTTC; CDR3 protein: CASSPIDRDTYEQYF
clone size: .; J gene: TRBJ2-4; D gene: TRBD1; V gene: TRBV9; CDR3 DNA: TGTGCCAGCAGCGTAGAGGGACAGGGCGTCATTCAGTACTTC; CDR3 protein: CASSVEGQGVIQYF
clone size: few; J gene: TRBJ2-1; D gene: .; V gene: TRBV29-1; CDR3 DNA: TGCAGCGCAGCCCGTCGAGTAGGTGAGCAGTTCTTC; CDR3 protein: CSAARRVGEQFF
clone size: .; J gene: TRBJ2-1; D gene: .; V gene: TRBV15; CDR3 DNA: TGTGCCACCAGCAGAGATCGCCTGGAGGGCTCCTACAATGAGCAGTTCTTC; CDR3 protein: CATSRDRLEGSYNEQFF
clone size: .; J gene: TRBJ1-1; D gene: .; V gene: TRBV14; CDR3 DNA: TGTGCCAGCAGCCAAGATCGAGTCACTGAAGCTTTCTTT; CDR3 protein: CASSQDRVTEAFF
clone size: few; J gene: TRBJ2-1; D gene: TRBD2; V gene: TRBV27; CDR3 DNA: TGTGCCAGCAGTTTACTAGCGGGAGTGGTCTACAATGAGCAGTTCTTC; CDR3 protein: CASSLLAGVVYNEQFF
clone size: .; J gene: TRBJ1-1; D gene: TRBD1; V gene: TRBV27; CDR3 DNA: TGTGCCAGCAGTTTCAATCAGGGGGGGAACACTGAAGCTTTCTTT; CDR3 protein: CASSFNQGGNTEAFF
clone size: .; J gene: TRBJ2-5; D gene: .; V gene: TRBV20-1; CDR3 DNA: TGCAGTGCTAGAGATGGTCAGGGGATGGAGACCCAGTACTTC; CDR3 protein: CSARDGQGMETQYF
clone size: few; J gene: TRBJ2-7; D gene: TRBD1; V gene: TRBV12-3/TRBV12-4; CDR3 DNA: TGTGCCAGCGGGTTACAGGGGATCGGCGAGCAGTACTTC; CDR3 protein: CASGLQGIGEQYF
clone size: few; J gene: TRBJ2-1; D gene: TRBD1; V gene: TRBV7-9; CDR3 DNA: TGTGCCAGCAGCCTGACAGGGGCGGCGGACAATGAGCAGTTCTTC; CDR3 protein: CASSLTGAADNEQFF
clone size: few; J gene: TRBJ2-3; D gene: TRBD2; V gene: TRBV5-1; CDR3 DNA: TGCGCCAGCAGCTTGTCGGTCCGACTAGCGGACACAGATACGCAGTATTTT; CDR3 protein: CASSLSVRLADTDTQYF
clone size: few; J gene: TRBJ2-3; D gene: TRBD2; V gene: TRBV27; CDR3 DNA: TGTGCCAGCGGCGGGGGGGCCACAGATACGCAGTATTTT; CDR3 protein: CASGGGATDTQYF
clone size: .; J gene: TRBJ1-1; D gene: TRBD1; V gene: TRBV4-1; CDR3 DNA: TGCGCCAGCAGCCCTACAAAGGGGGCGAAGACTGAAGCTTTCTTT; CDR3 protein: CASSPTKGAKTEAFF
clone size: .; J gene: TRBJ1-4; D gene: .; V gene: TRBV7-8; CDR3 DNA: TGTGCCAGCAGCTTAGGGGTTGGGGACGAAAAACTGTTTTTT; CDR3 protein: CASSLGVGDEKLFF
clone size: few; J gene: TRBJ1-4; D gene: .; V gene: TRBV7-9; CDR3 DNA: TGTGCCAGCAGCTTAACACCACGAGGGGAAAAACTGTTTTTT; CDR3 protein: CASSLTPRGEKLFF
clone size: .; J gene: TRBJ2-1; D gene: .; V gene: TRBV7-9; CDR3 DNA: TGTGCCAGCAGCTTAGGTATCCAGGACCCATCGGAGCAGTTCTTC; CDR3 protein: CASSLGIQDPSEQFF
clone size: .; J gene: TRBJ2-1; D gene: TRBD2; V gene: TRBV5-4; CDR3 DNA: TGTGCCAGCAGCTTGTATCCCGGGAGGGAGCAGTTCTTC; CDR3 protein: CASSLYPGREQFF
clone size: few; J gene: TRBJ2-6; D gene: .; V gene: TRBV20-1; CDR3 DNA: TGCAGTGCTAGAGACCAAGGGGACACCTTCTCTGGGGCCAACGTCCTGACTTTC; CDR3 protein: CSARDQGDTFSGANVLTF
clone size: .; J gene: TRBJ2-7; D gene: .; V gene: TRBV3-1; CDR3 DNA: TGTGCCAGCAGTGACCGGGACTGGACGCAGTACTTC; CDR3 protein: CASSDRDWTQYF
clone size: few; J gene: TRBJ1-3; D gene: TRBD1; V gene: TRBV3-1; CDR3 DNA: TGTGCCAGCAGCCTGCCGGGACAGCGAAACACCATATATTTT; CDR3 protein: CASSLPGQRNTIYF
clone size: few; J gene: TRBJ2-1; D gene: .; V gene: TRBV29-1; CDR3 DNA: TGCAGCGTTGAAGATCCCGGGGAGCAGTTCTTC; CDR3 protein: CSVEDPGEQFF
clone size: few; J gene: TRBJ2-1; D gene: .; V gene: TRBV6-1; CDR3 DNA: TGTGCCAGTTCCAAGGGGGGGTCCTACAATGAGCAGTTCTTC; CDR3 protein: CASSKGGSYNEQFF
clone size: few; J gene: TRBJ2-1; D gene: .; V gene: TRBV7-8; CDR3 DNA: TGTGCCAGCAGCTTAGCGAGTCGGGGGGCGTACAATGAGCAGTTCTTC; CDR3 protein: CASSLASRGAYNEQFF
clone size: few; J gene: TRBJ1-1; D gene: .; V gene: TRBV7-2; CDR3 DNA: TGTGCCAGCAGCTTATCGCCCTCTTTGGACACTGAAGCTTTCTTT; CDR3 protein: CASSLSPSLDTEAFF
clone size: .; J gene: TRBJ1-5; D gene: .; V gene: TRBV6-2/TRBV6-3; CDR3 DNA: TGTGCCAGCAGTTACTCGGGGCCCGCCCAGCATTTT; CDR3 protein: CASSYSGPAQHF
clone size: few; J gene: TRBJ1-4; D gene: .; V gene: TRBV7-2; CDR3 DNA: TGTGCCAGCAGACCAGCAGGGAGTGAAAAACTGTTTTTT; CDR3 protein: CASRPAGSEKLFF
clone size: .; J gene: TRBJ2-3; D gene: .; V gene: TRBV5-1; CDR3 DNA: TGCGCCAGCAGCTTGCAGGTTTCGGATACGCAGTATTTT; CDR3 protein: CASSLQVSDTQYF
clone size: .; J gene: TRBJ1-5; D gene: .; V gene: TRBV6-2/TRBV6-3; CDR3 DNA: TGTGCCAGCAGTTCCATCCCTGGACAGAGGATTCAGCCCCAGCATTTT; CDR3 protein: CASSSIPGQRIQPQHF
clone size: few; J gene: TRBJ2-1; D gene: .; V gene: TRBV7-9; CDR3 DNA: TGTGCCAGCAGCTTTGCGAGGGAGAATGAGCAGTTCTTC; CDR3 protein: CASSFARENEQFF